The 5 T cell receptor beta chains below come from one sample, sequenced in a study of cytomegalovirus exposure and HLA in healthy donors. The PCR had 60 Vbeta and 13 Jbeta primers. The assay was immunoSEQ multiplex PCR, and TCRdb's table has in-frame clones only and misses some. The table includes around 140,000 clones, more than 75% detected once. The sequencing sample was made of PBMCs. The receptors derive from a male donor in good health and CMV-seronegative.

V and J are TRBV6-6 and TRBJ1-3; D might be TRBD1 (5 bases). The CDR3 length is 16 residues. The V gene's germline CDR1 is MNHNY and CDR2 SVGAGI (reference sequence). With 6 bases removed from V and 0 bases from J, the gap between germline ends came to 15 bases. The CDR3 here is CASSKTEPYSGNTIYF. Written as DNA, the CDR3 is TGTGCCAGCAGCAAGACAGAGCCCTACTCTGGAAACACCATATATTTT.

This clone was observed once. The V call is TRBV7-2, the J call TRBJ1-3, with D hard to call. This CDR3 has 15 residues. V shed 5 bases and J shed 0 bases, with 11 bases lying between them. CDR1 is SGHTA, CDR2 FQGNSA, per germline. The CDR3 region has the DNA TGTGCCAGCAGCGAAGAACGGAGCTCTGGAAACACCATATATTTT. This encodes CASSEERSSGNTIYF. Full variable domain (rest looked up from reference TRBV7-2 and TRBJ1-3): GAGVSQSPSNKVTEKGKDVELRCDPISGHTALYWYRQSLGQGLEFLIYFQGNSAPDKSGLPSDRFSAERTGGSVSTLTIQRTQQEDSAVYLCASSEERSSGNTIYFGEGSWLTVV.

This chain uses TRBV11-2 with TRBJ1-2; possible D gene TRBD1, 5 bases. Germline V gives CDR1 SGHAT, CDR2 FQNNGV. Trimming took 2 bases from V and 4 from J, leaving 8 bases between them. The CDR3 has 13 residues. The CDR3, as DNA: TGTGCCAGCAGCTTACAAACAGGCTATGGCTACACCTTC. Amino acid sequence: CASSLQTGYGYTF.

This clone occurred once. The chain couples TRBV19 to TRBJ2-6; 7 nucleotides match TRBD1. This CDR3 spans 17 amino acids. With 5 bases clipped from V and 0 bases from J, the junction kept 7 bases outside the gene matches. The germline CDR1 and CDR2 sequences are LNHDA and SQIVND (reference sequence). CDR3 sequence: CASSAGGTRSGANVLTF. The CDR3 DNA reads as TGTGCCAGTAGTGCAGGGGGTACCCGCTCTGGGGCCAACGTCCTGACTTTC.

This chain uses TRBV11-3 with TRBJ2-3; D possibly corresponds to TRBD1 (5 bases). V lost 5 bases, J lost 4 bases, and 7 bases lay in between. The CDR3 loop spans 12 amino acids. Looked up from germline, CDR1 is SGHNT and CDR2 is YENEEA. The CDR3 region has the DNA TGTGCCAGCAGCCCACAGGCAGATACGCAGTATTTT. Translated, it gives CASSPQADTQYF.